This T cell receptor (beta chain) was found in a study of cytomegalovirus exposure and HLA in healthy donors. Study overall: There were roughly 110 million unique TCR beta sequences, drawn from approximately 180 million T cells, in an earlier analysis.

The primer mix had 60 Vbeta and 13 Jbeta primers. Data came from immunoSEQ multiplex PCR; TCRdb stores just in-frame clones and leaves some out. The sample yields about 130,000 clones, roughly 74% seen once. As regards this clone: What it binds is unknown.

General study results and limits: When the data were analyzed later, several of the most significant clusters appeared to be linked to common viral pathogens.

The sequence came from a middle-aged man in good health and CMV-seropositive. The sequencing sample was made of PBMCs.

This CDR3 is CASSTQGARTGELFF. The CDR3 DNA sequence: TGTGCCAGTAGTACCCAGGGGGCTCGGACCGGGGAGCTGTTTTTT. This chain connects TRBV19 to TRBJ2-2; 8 bases align to TRBD1. The CDR3 contains 15 residues. V was clipped by 4 bases and J by 5 bases; unmatched bases: 6. Germline V gene lookup returns CDR1 LNHDA and CDR2 SQIVND (reference sequence).